These 16 T cell receptor beta chains were sequenced from one sample in a study of T cell repertoires in cytomegalovirus infection. TCRdb passed the reads through MiXCR, listing each CDR3 protein once. The profile shows approximately 750,000 distinct CDR3 sequences, less than 40% of them singletons. Material for sequencing was PBMCs. Receptor source: a human donor in good health (CMV status not recorded). Some clones in this sample may be carry-over from other donors' samples.

This clonotype was picked up many times. V is TRBV7-2 and J is TRBJ1-5; tentatively, D is TRBD1 (6 bases). The CDR3 covers 16 residues. V lost 3 bases and J 6 bases, leaving 18 bases between the germline ends. Germline V gene data show CDR1 as SGHTA and CDR2 as FQGNSA. The CDR3 sequence is CASSFNTGLKGQPQHF. The CDR3 bases are TGTGCCAGCAGCTTCAACACAGGGCTAAAAGGTCAGCCCCAGCATTTT.

The chain has TRBV27 and TRBJ2-5; D may correspond to TRBD1 or TRBD2 (5 bases each). CDR3 size: 17 residues. Looked up from germline, CDR1 is MNHEY and CDR2 is SMNVEV (reference sequence). Trimming left V 7 bases short and J 2 bases short, with 23 bases between. CDR3 sequence (DNA): TGTGCCAGCACCAATGACCGGGACGGAGGAAGACAAGAGACCCAGTACTTC. Translating it yields CASTNDRDGGRQETQYF.

V and J are TRBV20-1 and TRBJ1-5, with TRBD1 matching 7 bases. The CDR3 loop spans 16 amino acids. Germline CDR1 is DFQATT and CDR2 is SNEGSKA (reference sequence). Unmatched junction bases numbered 8, after V lost 3 bases and J lost 0 bases. CDR3 region: CSASPRGGDSNQPQHF. The CDR3 DNA is TGCAGTGCTAGCCCCAGGGGGGGCGATAGCAATCAGCCCCAGCATTTT.

This clonotype was observed a handful of times. This sequence joins TRBV24-1 and TRBJ2-7; D is possibly TRBD1 or TRBD2 (5 bases each). V lost 2 bases, J lost 6 bases, and 7 bases lay in between. Germline V gene data show CDR1 as KGHDR and CDR2 as SFDVKD. The CDR3 consists of 12 residues. The chain's CDR3 is CATSDSGPEQYF. In DNA form, the CDR3 reads TGTGCCACCAGTGATTCGGGGCCCGAGCAGTACTTC.

The chain employs TRBV4-1 and TRBJ1-1; 8 positions match TRBD1. Germline CDR1 reads MGHRA; CDR2 reads YSYEKL. This CDR3 region has 14 residues. V shed 5 bases, J shed 1 base, and the junction held 3 bases outside the gene matches. CDR3 coding DNA: TGCGCCAGCAGCGTACAGGGGGGGAACACTGAAGCTTTCTTT. Translating gives CASSVQGGNTEAFF.

This clonotype was observed many times. This rearrangement joins TRBV7-8 to TRBJ1-2, with D maybe TRBD1 (5 bases). V gave up 5 bases and J gave up 7 bases, with 20 bases separating them. CDR3 length: 15 residues. CDR1 and CDR2 from the germline V gene are SGHVS and FQNEAQ. CDR3 protein: CASSTRQGAEGGYTF. The CDR3 DNA sequence: TGTGCCAGCAGCACGCGTCAAGGGGCCGAGGGTGGCTACACCTTC.

This clonotype was observed at least ten times. The J gene is TRBJ1-1, the V gene TRBV7-6; D remains unclear. Germline V gene lookup returns CDR1 SGHVS and CDR2 FNYEAQ. This CDR3 is 18 amino acids long. Trimming shortened V by 1 base and J by 1 base, and 19 bases separated the two germline ends. This CDR3 reads CASSLEGNGVQTNTEAFF. The CDR3 region has the DNA TGTGCCAGCAGCTTAGAAGGTAATGGGGTACAAACGAACACTGAAGCTTTCTTT.

The chain has TRBV6-6 and TRBJ2-4; no definite D call. The CDR3 runs to 14 residues. Trimming cost V 7 bases and J 0 bases, with 10 bases left between them. Germline CDR1 reads MNHNY; CDR2 reads SVGAGI (reference sequence). CDR3 nucleotides: TGTGCCAGCATGCAGCAACTAGCCAAAAACATTCAGTACTTC. Protein: CASMQQLAKNIQYF.

The rearrangement joins TRBV6-1 to TRBJ1-1; 9 bases agree with TRBD1. This CDR3 region has 15 residues. V trimming: 5 bases; J trimming: 4 bases; junction bases outside the gene matches: 8. Per germline, CDR1 MNHNS and CDR2 SASEGT. Here the CDR3 reads CASSRQGVDFTEAFF. Written as DNA, the CDR3 is TGTGCCAGCAGTCGACAGGGGGTGGACTTCACTGAAGCTTTCTTT.

This clonotype was picked up a small number of times. This chain links TRBV15 with TRBJ2-1, with TRBD2 matching over 11 bases. The CDR3 spans 17 residues. Germline CDR1 reads LNHNV; CDR2 reads YYDKDF (reference sequence). V shed 6 bases, J shed 0 bases, and the junction held 7 bases outside the gene matches. The DNA of the CDR3 is TGTGCCACCAGACCGGGACTAGCGGCGATCTCCTACAATGAGCAGTTCTTC. Its translation: CATRPGLAAISYNEQFF. The variable domain in full, completed from reference TRBV15 and TRBJ2-1, reads DAMVIQNPRYQVTQFGKPVTLSCSQTLNHNVMYWYQQKSSQAPKLLFHYYDKDFNNEADTPDNFQSRRPNTSFCFLDIRSPGLGDTAMYLCATRPGLAAISYNEQFFGPGTRLTVL.

This clonotype was recorded a few times. The chain recombines TRBV6-4 with TRBJ2-5; 8 nucleotides line up with TRBD1. Germline V gene lookup returns CDR1 MRHNA and CDR2 SNTAGT. The CDR3 consists of 13 residues. V was pared by 3 bases and J by 8 bases, with 5 bases of the junction left unmatched. The CDR3 spells CASSEDRGLTQYF. Written as DNA, the CDR3 is TGTGCCAGCAGTGAAGACAGGGGTTTAACCCAGTACTTC.

V gene TRBV10-3 combines with J gene TRBJ2-1, with D possibly TRBD2 on 6 matching bases. The V and J ends lost 8 bases and 7 bases respectively, with 15 bases between them. The germline CDR1 and CDR2 sequences are ENHRY and SYGVKD. The CDR3 spans 13 residues. This CDR3 reads CAILGPAGNEQFF. CDR3 bases: TGTGCCATCCTGGGACCTGCGGGGAATGAGCAGTTCTTC.

This clonotype was counted between two and nine times. The chain joins TRBV6-6 to TRBJ2-3; no clear D. CDR1 MNHNY and CDR2 SVGAGI come from the germline V gene (reference sequence). The CDR3 sequence is 12 residues long. Deletions cut 2 bases from V and 6 bases from J, with 6 bases between. The DNA for the CDR3 is TGTGCCAGCAGTTACGTCTCGGATACGCAGTATTTT. Translating it yields CASSYVSDTQYF.

The gene calls are TRBV28 and TRBJ2-6, with D perhaps assigned TRBD1 or TRBD2 (5 bases each). Trimming took 3 bases from V and 4 from J, leaving 10 bases between them. Germline-derived CDR1 and CDR2 are MDHEN and SYDVKM. CDR3 length: 15 amino acids. Written as DNA, the CDR3 is TGTGCCAGCAGTTTTGAGGGGAGAGGGGCCAACGTCCTGACTTTC. Translating gives CASSFEGRGANVLTF. Full variable domain (outside the CDR3, taken from reference TRBV28 and TRBJ2-6): DVKVTQSSRYLVKRTGEKVFLECVQDMDHENMFWYRQDPGLGLRLIYFSYDVKMKEKGDIPEGYSVSREKKERFSLILESASTNQTSMYLCASSFEGRGANVLTFGAGSRLTVL.

The sample holds a few counts of this clonotype. The chain is built from TRBV29-1 and TRBJ1-3; D gene uncertain. V was shortened by 0 bases and J by 4 bases, with 13 bases between the two germline ends. The CDR3 totals 15 residues. The germline V gene has CDR1 SQVTM and CDR2 ANQGSEA. The CDR3 DNA is TGCAGCGTTGAAGATGCCATTGGCAGGGGAAACACCATATATTTT. As protein: CSVEDAIGRGNTIYF.

This clonotype occurred a few times. V usage is TRBV5-4 and J usage is TRBJ2-2, with D possibly TRBD2 on 5 matching bases. Germline V gene lookup returns CDR1 SGHNT and CDR2 YYREEE (reference sequence). The length of the CDR3 is 13 residues. Trimming stripped 5 bases from V and 5 bases from J, with 10 bases between. CDR3: CASRNRGTGELFF. In DNA, the CDR3 is TGTGCCAGCAGGAATCGGGGAACCGGGGAGCTGTTTTTT.